Listed below are T cell receptor beta chains from one sample, sequenced in a study of cytomegalovirus exposure and HLA in healthy donors. Data came from immunoSEQ multiplex PCR; TCRdb stores just in-frame clones and leaves some out. The data contain roughly 120,000 clones, 60% to 85% of them singletons. The sample comprised PBMCs. The receptors originated from a man aged 45-65 years in good health and CMV-seropositive. Each CDR3 is given with its conserved first and last residue. The D gene is left open where the match is weak. Clone size is not always given. Where it is, it says once, few, many or a class for expanded clones.

V gene,clone size,D gene,J gene,CDR3 protein,CDR3 DNA
TRBV10-2,-,-,TRBJ1-6,CASNQGLQGSPLHF,TGCGCCAGCAACCAGGGGCTCCAGGGATCACCCCTCCACTTT
TRBV2,few,-,TRBJ1-5,CASNEQTNQPQHF,TGTGCCAGCAACGAGCAAACGAATCAGCCCCAGCATTTT
TRBV5-4,few,-,TRBJ1-1,CASSSTGRAEAFF,TGTGCCAGCAGCTCGACAGGTCGCGCTGAAGCTTTCTTT
TRBV5-4,once,-,TRBJ2-1,CASSFSGAHEQFF,TGTGCCAGCAGCTTTTCAGGGGCCCATGAGCAGTTCTTC
TRBV9,-,-,TRBJ2-7,CASSEGSGGGSTSYEQYF,TGTGCCAGCAGCGAGGGGAGTGGGGGCGGGAGCACATCCTACGAGCAGTACTTC
TRBV6-1,once,-,TRBJ2-4,CASRGTPTGENIQYF,TGTGCCAGCAGGGGGACACCCACCGGGGAAAACATTCAGTACTTC
TRBV4-1,-,-,TRBJ2-3,CASSQVLVGSTDTQYF,TGCGCCAGCAGCCAAGTTCTTGTCGGGAGCACAGATACGCAGTATTTT
TRBV28,-,TRBD1,TRBJ1-1,CASSLPGTGGPEAFF,TGTGCCAGCAGTTTACCCGGGACAGGGGGCCCTGAAGCTTTCTTT
TRBV18,once,-,TRBJ1-1,CASSPQSLAGGGPEAFF,TGTGCCAGCTCACCACAGTCTCTCGCAGGTGGGGGCCCTGAAGCTTTCTTT
TRBV28,-,-,TRBJ2-3,CASSLNRISPGTQYF,TGTGCCAGCAGTTTAAACCGAATTTCCCCGGGTACGCAGTATTTT
TRBV29-1,-,TRBD1,TRBJ1-2,CSVGRDREGYTF,TGCAGCGTTGGCCGGGACAGGGAGGGCTACACCTTC
TRBV29-1,-,TRBD1,TRBJ1-2,CSVGDRGYGYTF,TGCAGCGTTGGGGACAGGGGCTATGGCTACACCTTC
TRBV28,-,-,TRBJ1-2,CASAQPRTAAKAPANYGYTF,TGTGCCAGCGCTCAGCCGAGGACAGCCGCCAAAGCTCCAGCTAACTATGGCTACACCTTC
TRBV2,-,TRBD2,TRBJ2-3,CASFLVAGGTTTDTQYF,TGTGCCAGCTTTTTGGTAGCGGGAGGGACGACCACAGATACGCAGTATTTT
TRBV5-1,few,TRBD1,TRBJ1-2,CASSPGQGGEGYTF,TGCGCCAGCAGCCCGGGACAGGGGGGTGAGGGCTACACCTTC
TRBV10-3,few,TRBD1,TRBJ1-6,CATSTGESSPLHF,TGTGCCACATCGACAGGGGAGTCTTCACCCCTCCACTTT
TRBV30,-,-,TRBJ1-6,CAWAQGSGSPLHF,TGTGCCTGGGCTCAGGGCTCCGGTTCACCCCTCCACTTT
TRBV6-1,few,-,TRBJ1-4,CASSEARPQGEKLFF,TGTGCCAGCAGTGAAGCGAGGCCGCAGGGTGAAAAACTGTTTTTT
TRBV7-2,-,TRBD2,TRBJ2-5,CASSLWTSGGRETQYF,TGTGCCAGCAGCTTATGGACTAGCGGGGGAAGGGAGACCCAGTACTTC
TRBV5-4,-,TRBD1,TRBJ2-1,CAIRQGLGDNEQFF,TGTGCCATCCGACAGGGTTTGGGAGACAATGAGCAGTTCTTC
TRBV6-1,-,-,TRBJ1-2,CASSSNSNYGYTF,TGTGCCAGCAGTTCCAACTCTAACTATGGCTACACCTTC
TRBV2,-,-,TRBJ2-2,CASMPELGELFF,TGTGCCAGCATGCCGGAGCTCGGGGAGCTGTTTTTT
TRBV18,-,TRBD1,TRBJ1-1,CASSGDRVLNTEAFF,TGTGCCAGCTCAGGCGACAGGGTCTTGAACACTGAAGCTTTCTTT
TRBV21-1,-,-,TRBJ2-3,CASSKAQAGTSPLRGDTQYF,TGTGCCAGCAGCAAAGCCCAGGCCGGGACTAGCCCCTTAAGGGGGGATACGCAGTATTTT
TRBV4-3,-,TRBD2,TRBJ2-7,CASSQDGLAGAYEQYF,TGCGCCAGCAGCCAAGATGGACTAGCGGGAGCCTACGAGCAGTACTTC
TRBV25-1,once,TRBD1,TRBJ2-5,CASITGGGGTQYF,TGTGCCAGCATTACAGGGGGCGGAGGGACCCAGTACTTC
TRBV5-1,-,-,TRBJ1-6,CASSLVGGSSSPLHF,TGCGCCAGCAGCTTGGTGGGGGGGTCGAGTTCACCCCTCCACTTT
TRBV5-1,-,TRBD1,TRBJ2-1,CASSLEGQVNNEQFF,TGCGCCAGCAGCTTGGAGGGACAGGTTAACAATGAGCAGTTCTTC
TRBV7-9,-,TRBD2,TRBJ2-1,CASGSGRGVEQFF,TGTGCCAGCGGAAGCGGGAGGGGAGTTGAGCAGTTCTTC
TRBV28,-,TRBD1,TRBJ1-1,CASSLRQGAEAFF,TGTGCCAGCAGTTTAAGACAGGGGGCGGAAGCTTTCTTT
TRBV6-6,-,TRBD1,TRBJ2-2,CASSRQGGGELFF,TGTGCCAGCAGTAGACAGGGGGGCGGGGAGCTGTTTTTT
TRBV5-1,-,-,TRBJ2-1,CASSFTVPGNEQFF,TGCGCCAGCAGCTTTACGGTCCCGGGGAATGAGCAGTTCTTC
TRBV7-8,-,TRBD2,TRBJ2-5,CASSLLLAAGQETQYF,TGTGCCAGCAGCTTACTGCTAGCGGCGGGCCAAGAGACCCAGTACTTC
TRBV6-1,-,TRBD1,TRBJ2-7,CASSEGTGFVYEQYF,TGTGCCAGCAGTGAAGGGACAGGGTTCGTCTACGAGCAGTACTTC
TRBV5-4,-,TRBD2,TRBJ2-7,CASSRGTSGYYEQYF,TGTGCCAGCAGCCGGGGGACTAGCGGATACTACGAGCAGTACTTC
TRBV6-6,-,TRBD2,TRBJ2-5,CASTLSTRLAGETQYF,TGTGCCAGCACCCTATCAACCCGACTAGCGGGAGAGACCCAGTACTTC
TRBV4-2,-,-,TRBJ1-3,CASSRGGTSPGNTIYF,TGTGCCAGCAGCCGGGGGGGGACATCTCCAGGAAACACCATATATTTT
TRBV28,-,-,TRBJ1-1,CASSPSRTANTEAFF,TGTGCCAGCAGTCCCTCCCGGACAGCGAACACTGAAGCTTTCTTT
TRBV27,-,TRBD1,TRBJ1-6,CASRSDFLTGDNSPLHF,TGTGCCAGCAGATCCGACTTCTTGACAGGGGACAATTCACCCCTCCACTTT
TRBV27,few,TRBD1,TRBJ1-1,CASSHGQGALKTEAFF,TGTGCCAGCAGTCATGGACAGGGGGCATTAAAGACTGAAGCTTTCTTT
TRBV5-4,-,-,TRBJ2-2,CASSAWNSATTGELFF,TGTGCCAGCAGTGCTTGGAATAGCGCTACCACCGGGGAGCTGTTTTTT
TRBV5-1,-,-,TRBJ2-2,CASSDSPPGTGELFF,TGCGCCAGCAGCGACAGCCCGCCAGGGACCGGGGAGCTGTTTTTT
TRBV28,once,-,TRBJ1-1,CASSLSFTGKGWSF,TGTGCCAGCAGTTTGTCTTTTACAGGAAAGGGTTGGAGCTTT
TRBV6-1,once,TRBD1,TRBJ2-7,CASSASGGPYEQYF,TGTGCCAGCAGTGCCTCAGGGGGCCCCTACGAGCAGTACTTC
TRBV19,-,TRBD1,TRBJ1-1,CASRPGTVGAEAFF,TGTGCCAGTAGACCAGGGACAGTTGGCGCAGAAGCTTTCTTT
TRBV27,few,-,TRBJ1-4,CASSQVGLVEKLFF,TGTGCCAGCAGTCAGGTGGGGCTAGTTGAAAAACTGTTTTTT
TRBV6-1,-,TRBD2,TRBJ2-5,CASSETSGVQETQYF,TGTGCCAGCAGTGAGACTAGCGGCGTACAAGAGACCCAGTACTTC
TRBV5-8,few,-,TRBJ1-1,CASSRWTLSATEAFF,TGTGCCAGCAGTCGGTGGACTCTGTCAGCCACTGAAGCTTTCTTT